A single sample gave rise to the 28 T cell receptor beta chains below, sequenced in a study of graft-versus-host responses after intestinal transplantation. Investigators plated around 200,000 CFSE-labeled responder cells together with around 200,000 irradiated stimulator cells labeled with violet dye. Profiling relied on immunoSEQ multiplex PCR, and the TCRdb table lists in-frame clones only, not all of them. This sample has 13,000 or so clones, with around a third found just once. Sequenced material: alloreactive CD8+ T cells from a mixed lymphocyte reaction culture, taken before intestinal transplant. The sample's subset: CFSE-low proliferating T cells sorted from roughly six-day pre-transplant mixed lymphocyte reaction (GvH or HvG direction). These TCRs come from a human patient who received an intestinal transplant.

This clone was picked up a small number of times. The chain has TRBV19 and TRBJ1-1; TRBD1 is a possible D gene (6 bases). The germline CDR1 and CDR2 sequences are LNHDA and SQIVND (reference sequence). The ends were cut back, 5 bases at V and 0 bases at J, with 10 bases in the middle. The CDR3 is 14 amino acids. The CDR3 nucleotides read TGTGCCAGTAGTCCCGGGACACTGAACACTGAAGCTTTCTTT. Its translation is CASSPGTLNTEAFF. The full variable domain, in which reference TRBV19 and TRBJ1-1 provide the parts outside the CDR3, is DGGITQSPKYLFRKEGQNVTLSCEQNLNHDAMYWYRQDPGQGLRLIYYSQIVNDFQKGDIAEGYSVSREKKESFPLTVTSAQKNPTAFYLCASSPGTLNTEAFFGQGTRLTVV.

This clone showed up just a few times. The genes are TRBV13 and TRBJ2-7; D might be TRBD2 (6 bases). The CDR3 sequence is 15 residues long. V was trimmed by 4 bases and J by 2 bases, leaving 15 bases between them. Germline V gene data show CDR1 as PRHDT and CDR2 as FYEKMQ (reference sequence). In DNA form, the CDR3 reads TGTGCCAGCAGCTCCACCTGGGACTGGCCCTACGAGCAGTACTTC. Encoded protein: CASSSTWDWPYEQYF.

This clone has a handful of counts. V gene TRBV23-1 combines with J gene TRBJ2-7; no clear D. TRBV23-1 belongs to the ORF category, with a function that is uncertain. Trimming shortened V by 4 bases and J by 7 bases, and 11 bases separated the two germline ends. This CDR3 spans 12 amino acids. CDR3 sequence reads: CASSRAGGEQYF. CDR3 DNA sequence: TGCGCCAGCAGTCGCGCAGGTGGGGAGCAGTACTTC.

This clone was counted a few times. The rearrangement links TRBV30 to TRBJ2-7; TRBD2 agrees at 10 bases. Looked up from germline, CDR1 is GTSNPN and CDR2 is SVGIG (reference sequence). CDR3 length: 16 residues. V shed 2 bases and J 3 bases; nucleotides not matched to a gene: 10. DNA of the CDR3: TGTGCCTGGAGTCGGGGCCTAGCGGGAGAGGGCTACGAGCAGTACTTC. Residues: CAWSRGLAGEGYEQYF. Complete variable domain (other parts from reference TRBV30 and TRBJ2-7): SQTIHQWPATLVQPVGSPLSLECTVEGTSNPNLYWYRQAAGRGLQLLFYSVGIGQISSEVPQNLSASRPQDRQFILSSKKLLLSDSGFYLCAWSRGLAGEGYEQYFGPGTRLTVT.

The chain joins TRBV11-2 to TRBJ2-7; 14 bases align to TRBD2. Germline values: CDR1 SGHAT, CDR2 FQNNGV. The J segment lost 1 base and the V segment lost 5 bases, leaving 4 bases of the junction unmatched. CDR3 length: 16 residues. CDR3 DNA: TGTGCCAGCAGCCTCCGACTAGCGGGAGGGTCCTACGAGCAGTACTTC. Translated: CASSLRLAGGSYEQYF.

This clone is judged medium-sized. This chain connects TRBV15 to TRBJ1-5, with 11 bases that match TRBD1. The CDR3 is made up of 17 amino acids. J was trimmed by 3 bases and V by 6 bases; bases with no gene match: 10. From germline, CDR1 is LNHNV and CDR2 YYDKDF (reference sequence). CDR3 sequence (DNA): TGTGCCACCAGGGGACAGGGGGTATATAGTGACAATCAGCCCCAGCATTTT. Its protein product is CATRGQGVYSDNQPQHF.

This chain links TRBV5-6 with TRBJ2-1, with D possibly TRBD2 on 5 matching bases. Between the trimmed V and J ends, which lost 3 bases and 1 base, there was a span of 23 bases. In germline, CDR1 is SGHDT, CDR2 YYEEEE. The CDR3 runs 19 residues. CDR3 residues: CASSYLLGGLNISYNEQFF. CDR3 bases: TGTGCCAGCAGCTACTTGTTGGGCGGACTCAATATTTCCTACAATGAGCAGTTCTTC.

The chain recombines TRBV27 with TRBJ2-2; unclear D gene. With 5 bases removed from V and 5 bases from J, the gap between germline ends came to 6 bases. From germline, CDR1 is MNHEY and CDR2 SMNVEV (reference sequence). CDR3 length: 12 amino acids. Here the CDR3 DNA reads TGTGCCAGCAGTCTTAGTACCGGGGAGCTGTTTTTT. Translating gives CASSLSTGELFF.

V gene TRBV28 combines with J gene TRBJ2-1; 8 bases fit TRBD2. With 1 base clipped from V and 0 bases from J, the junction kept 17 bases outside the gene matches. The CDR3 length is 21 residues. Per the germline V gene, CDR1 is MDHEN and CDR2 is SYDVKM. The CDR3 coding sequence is TGTGCCAGCAGTTTATCGTCCGTAATGGTGCTAGCGGGTCGCTCCTACAATGAGCAGTTCTTC. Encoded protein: CASSLSSVMVLAGRSYNEQFF.

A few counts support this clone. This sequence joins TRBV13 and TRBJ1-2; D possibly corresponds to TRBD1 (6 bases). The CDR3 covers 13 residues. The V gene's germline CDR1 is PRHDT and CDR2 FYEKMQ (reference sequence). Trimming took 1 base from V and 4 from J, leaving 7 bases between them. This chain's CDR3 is CASSLVGAYGYTF. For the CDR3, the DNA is TGTGCCAGCAGCTTAGTGGGGGCCTATGGCTACACCTTC.

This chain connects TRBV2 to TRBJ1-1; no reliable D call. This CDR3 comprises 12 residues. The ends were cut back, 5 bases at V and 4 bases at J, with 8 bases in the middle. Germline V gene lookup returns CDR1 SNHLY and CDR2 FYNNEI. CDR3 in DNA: TGTGCCAGCAGTCCTTGGGGCACTGAAGCTTTCTTT. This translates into CASSPWGTEAFF.

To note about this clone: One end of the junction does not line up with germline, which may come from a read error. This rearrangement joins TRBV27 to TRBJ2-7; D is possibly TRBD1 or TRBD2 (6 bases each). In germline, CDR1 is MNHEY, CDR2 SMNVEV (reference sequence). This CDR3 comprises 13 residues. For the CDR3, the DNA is TGTGCCAGCAGTGAATGGGGGGACAACGAGCAGCACTTC. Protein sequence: CASSEWGDNEQHF.

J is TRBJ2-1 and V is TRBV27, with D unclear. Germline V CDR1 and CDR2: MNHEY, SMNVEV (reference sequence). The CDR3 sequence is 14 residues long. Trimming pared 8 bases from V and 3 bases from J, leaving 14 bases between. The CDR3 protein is CASSLSWFYNEQFF. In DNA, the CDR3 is TGTGCCAGCTCCCTTAGCTGGTTCTACAATGAGCAGTTCTTC.

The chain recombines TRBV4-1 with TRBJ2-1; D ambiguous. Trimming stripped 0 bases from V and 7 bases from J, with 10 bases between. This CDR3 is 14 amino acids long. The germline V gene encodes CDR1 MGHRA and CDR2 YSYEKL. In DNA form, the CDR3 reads TGCGCCAGCAGCCAAGATTGGCCCAATAATGAGCAGTTCTTC. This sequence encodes CASSQDWPNNEQFF.

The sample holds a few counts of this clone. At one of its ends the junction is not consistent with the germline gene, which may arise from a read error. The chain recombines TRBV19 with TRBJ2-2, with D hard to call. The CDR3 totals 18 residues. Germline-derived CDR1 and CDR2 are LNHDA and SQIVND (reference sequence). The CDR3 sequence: CASSIDAFASGYTGELFF. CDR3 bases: TGTGCCAGTAGCATAGACGCGTTTGCGAGTGGGTACACCGGGGAGCTGTTTTTT.

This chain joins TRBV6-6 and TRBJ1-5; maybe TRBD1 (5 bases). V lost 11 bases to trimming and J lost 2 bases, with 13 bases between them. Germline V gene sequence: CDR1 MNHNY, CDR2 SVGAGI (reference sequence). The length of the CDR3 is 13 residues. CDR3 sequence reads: CAHGTGGNQPQHF. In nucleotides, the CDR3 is TGTGCCCACGGTACAGGAGGCAATCAGCCCCAGCATTTT.

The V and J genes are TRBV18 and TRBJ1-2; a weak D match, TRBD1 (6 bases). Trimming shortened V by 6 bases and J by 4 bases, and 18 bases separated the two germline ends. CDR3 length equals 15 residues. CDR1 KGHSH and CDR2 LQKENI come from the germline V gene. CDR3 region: CASSQKLTRGYGYTF. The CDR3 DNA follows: TGTGCCAGCTCTCAAAAACTGACCAGGGGCTATGGCTACACCTTC.

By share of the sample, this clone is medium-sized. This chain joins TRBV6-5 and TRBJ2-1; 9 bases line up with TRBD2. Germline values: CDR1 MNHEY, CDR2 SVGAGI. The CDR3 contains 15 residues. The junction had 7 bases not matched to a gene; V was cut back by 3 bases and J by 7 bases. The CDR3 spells CASSYSGSIGNEQFF. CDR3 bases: TGTGCCAGCAGTTATAGCGGGAGTATCGGAAATGAGCAGTTCTTC.

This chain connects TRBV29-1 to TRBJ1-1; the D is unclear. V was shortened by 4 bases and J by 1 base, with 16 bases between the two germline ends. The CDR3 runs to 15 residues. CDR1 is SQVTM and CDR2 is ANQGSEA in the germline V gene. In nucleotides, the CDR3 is TGCAGCGTTGTGAGCTCGGGCGAGGGGAACACTGAAGCTTTCTTT. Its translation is CSVVSSGEGNTEAFF.

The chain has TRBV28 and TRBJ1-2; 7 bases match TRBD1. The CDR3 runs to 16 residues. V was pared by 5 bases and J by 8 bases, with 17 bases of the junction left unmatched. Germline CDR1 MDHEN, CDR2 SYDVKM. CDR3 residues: CASSAIRDSQSRGYTF. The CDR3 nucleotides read TGTGCCAGCAGTGCGATCCGGGACAGCCAAAGCCGCGGCTACACCTTC.

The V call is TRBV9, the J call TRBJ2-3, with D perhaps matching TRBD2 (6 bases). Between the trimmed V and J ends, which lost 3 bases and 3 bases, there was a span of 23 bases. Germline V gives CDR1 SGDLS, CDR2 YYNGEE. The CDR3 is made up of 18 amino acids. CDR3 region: CASSESGAVEGRTDTQYF. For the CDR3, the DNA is TGTGCCAGCAGCGAGTCCGGGGCCGTGGAGGGCCGTACAGATACGCAGTATTTT.

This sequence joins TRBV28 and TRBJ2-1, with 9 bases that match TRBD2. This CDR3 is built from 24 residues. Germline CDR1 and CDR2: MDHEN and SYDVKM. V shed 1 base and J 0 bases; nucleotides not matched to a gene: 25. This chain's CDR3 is CASSLYGLAGISIPTSSSYNEQFF. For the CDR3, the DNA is TGTGCCAGCAGTTTATACGGCCTAGCGGGAATTAGTATACCTACTAGTTCCTCCTACAATGAGCAGTTCTTC.

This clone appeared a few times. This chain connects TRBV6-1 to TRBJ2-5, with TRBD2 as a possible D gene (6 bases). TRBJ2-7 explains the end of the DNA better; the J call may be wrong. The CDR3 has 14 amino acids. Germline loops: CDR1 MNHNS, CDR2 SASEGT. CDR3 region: CASEPGLLPTEQYF. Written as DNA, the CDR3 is TGTGCCAGCGAACCCGGACTATTGCCAACCGAGCAGTACTTC.

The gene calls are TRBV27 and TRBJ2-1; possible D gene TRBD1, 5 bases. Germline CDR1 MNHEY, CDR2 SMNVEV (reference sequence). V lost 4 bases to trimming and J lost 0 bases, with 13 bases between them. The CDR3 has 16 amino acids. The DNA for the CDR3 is TGTGCCAGCAGTTCTTACAGGAGCAGCTCCTACAATGAGCAGTTCTTC. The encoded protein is CASSSYRSSSYNEQFF.

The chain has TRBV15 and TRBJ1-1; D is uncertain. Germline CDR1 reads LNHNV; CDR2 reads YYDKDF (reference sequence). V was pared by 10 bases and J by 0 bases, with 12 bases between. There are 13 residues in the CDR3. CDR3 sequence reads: CAIVDLLNTEAFF. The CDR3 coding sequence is TGTGCCATCGTCGACCTACTGAACACTGAAGCTTTCTTT.

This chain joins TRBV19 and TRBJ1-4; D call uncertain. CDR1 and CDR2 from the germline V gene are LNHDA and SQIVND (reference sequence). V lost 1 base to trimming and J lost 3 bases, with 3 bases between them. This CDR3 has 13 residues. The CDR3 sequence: CASSIAANEKLFF. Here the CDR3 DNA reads TGTGCCAGTAGTATAGCAGCTAATGAAAAACTGTTTTTT.

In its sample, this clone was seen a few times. The DNA of the CDR3 is TGCGCCAGCAGCCAAGATAACGGGTCGGGAGATACGCAGTATTTT. Its translation is CASSQDNGSGDTQYF. The J gene is TRBJ2-3, the V gene TRBV4-3; D call uncertain. Germline V gene data show CDR1 as LGHNA and CDR2 as YSLEER. The CDR3 has 15 residues. With 0 bases removed from V and 5 bases from J, the gap between germline ends came to 12 bases.

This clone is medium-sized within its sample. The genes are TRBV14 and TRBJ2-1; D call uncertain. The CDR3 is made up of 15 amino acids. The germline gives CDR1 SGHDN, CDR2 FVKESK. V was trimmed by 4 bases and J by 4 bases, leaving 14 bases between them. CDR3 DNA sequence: TGTGCCAGCAGCCCCACCTGGGGTGGTTACAATGAGCAGTTCTTC. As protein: CASSPTWGGYNEQFF.